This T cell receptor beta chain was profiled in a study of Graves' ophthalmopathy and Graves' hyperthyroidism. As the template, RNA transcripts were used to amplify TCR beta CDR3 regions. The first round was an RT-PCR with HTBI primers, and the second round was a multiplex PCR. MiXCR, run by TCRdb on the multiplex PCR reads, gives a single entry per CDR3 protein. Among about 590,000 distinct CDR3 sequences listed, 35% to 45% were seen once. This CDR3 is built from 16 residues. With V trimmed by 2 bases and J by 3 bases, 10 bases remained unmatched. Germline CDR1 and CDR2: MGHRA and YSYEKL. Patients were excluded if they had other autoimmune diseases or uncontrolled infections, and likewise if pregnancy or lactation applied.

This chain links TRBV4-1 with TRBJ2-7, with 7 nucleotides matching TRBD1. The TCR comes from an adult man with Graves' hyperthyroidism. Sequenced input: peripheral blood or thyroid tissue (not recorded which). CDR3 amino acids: CASSQSTAGGIYEQYF. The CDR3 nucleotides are TGCGCCAGCAGCCAATCCACTGCAGGGGGAATCTACGAGCAGTACTTC.